The 11 T cell receptor beta chains presented below share a single source sample, sequenced in a study of cytomegalovirus exposure and HLA in healthy donors. PCR employed 60 Vbeta and 13 Jbeta primers. The table came from immunoSEQ multiplex PCR; TCRdb's copy has only in-frame clones and leaves some out. The sample data list 68,000 or so clones. Sequencing input: PBMCs. These receptors all come from a female donor in good health and CMV-seropositive.

This rearrangement joins TRBV5-1 to TRBJ1-1; tentative D call: TRBD1 (5 bases). This CDR3 spans 18 amino acids. Trimming left V 4 bases short and J 4 bases short, with 26 bases between. The V gene's germline CDR1 is SGHRS and CDR2 YFSETQ. The CDR3 region is CASSPRGVGKRQSTEAFF. The DNA for the CDR3 is TGCGCCAGCAGCCCCCGGGGGGTGGGTAAAAGGCAGAGCACTGAAGCTTTCTTT.

This sequence joins TRBV6-5 and TRBJ2-2, with 9 bases that match TRBD1. This CDR3 region has 15 residues. Germline V gene data show CDR1 as MNHEY and CDR2 as SVGAGI. Germline trimming cut 6 bases from V and 7 bases from J; bases unmatched to any gene: 9. The CDR3 loop is CASSNGQGINGELFF. For the CDR3, the DNA is TGTGCCAGCAGCAATGGACAGGGGATTAACGGGGAGCTGTTTTTT.

This chain uses TRBV7-2 with TRBJ2-5; TRBD2 might be the D (5 bases). Trimming stripped 0 bases from V and 5 bases from J, with 10 bases between. The germline V gene has CDR1 SGHTA and CDR2 FQGNSA. This CDR3 region has 14 residues. CDR3 sequence: CASSLAGLAETQYF. CDR3 DNA: TGTGCCAGCAGCTTAGCCGGACTGGCGGAGACCCAGTACTTC.

V and J are TRBV6-1 and TRBJ1-5; unclear D gene. The germline V gene has CDR1 MNHNS and CDR2 SASEGT. This CDR3 has 11 amino acids. Trimming shortened V by 6 bases and J by 4 bases, and 4 bases separated the two germline ends. As DNA, the CDR3 is TGTGCCAGCAGAGAGAATCAGCCCCAGCATTTT. Protein: CASRENQPQHF.

The chain recombines TRBV19 with TRBJ1-5; perhaps TRBD1 as D (5 bases). The length of the CDR3 is 15 residues. Trimming pared 1 base from V and 11 bases from J, leaving 18 bases between. The germline gives CDR1 LNHDA, CDR2 SQIVND (reference sequence). CDR3 nucleotide sequence: TGTGCCAGTAGTATAGCACAGACCGGTCGGGGGGCCCAGCATTTT. Its protein is CASSIAQTGRGAQHF. The whole variable domain, remainder taken from reference TRBV19 and TRBJ1-5, is DGGITQSPKYLFRKEGQNVTLSCEQNLNHDAMYWYRQDPGQGLRLIYYSQIVNDFQKGDIAEGYSVSREKKESFPLTVTSAQKNPTAFYLCASSIAQTGRGAQHFGDGTRLSIL.

The V and J genes are TRBV5-1 and TRBJ1-2; TRBD1 matches at 10 bases. Germline CDR1 is SGHRS and CDR2 is YFSETQ. V dropped 4 bases and J dropped 6; count of bases not matched to a gene: 3. The CDR3 contains 13 residues. CDR3 in amino acids: CASSPGTGDGYTF. CDR3 nucleotide sequence: TGCGCCAGCAGCCCCGGGACAGGGGATGGCTACACCTTC.

This chain uses TRBV18 with TRBJ2-4; TRBD1 is a possible D gene (6 bases). Germline V lookup: CDR1 KGHSH, CDR2 LQKENI. Trimming removed 1 base at V and 1 base at J, with 20 bases between. This CDR3 has 19 residues. The CDR3: CASSPLRQAEGVAKNIQYF. The CDR3 DNA sequence: TGTGCCAGCTCACCACTTAGACAGGCCGAGGGGGTGGCCAAAAACATTCAGTACTTC. Variable domain in full (rest from reference TRBV18 and TRBJ2-4): NAGVMQNPRHLVRRRGQEARLRCSPMKGHSHVYWYRQLPEEGLKFMVYLQKENIIDESGMPKERFSAEFPKEGPSILRIQQVVRGDSAAYFCASSPLRQAEGVAKNIQYFGAGTRLSVL.

Note on this clone: Other DNA sequences in the sample encode the same CDR3. This chain links TRBV5-1 with TRBJ1-1, with D possibly being TRBD1 (5 bases). The ends were cut back, 0 bases at V and 5 bases at J, with 8 bases in the middle. The CDR3 extends over 13 amino acids. CDR1 is SGHRS, CDR2 YFSETQ, per germline. The CDR3 is CASSLGGETEAFF. The CDR3 nucleotides are TGCGCCAGCAGCTTGGGGGGGGAGACTGAAGCTTTCTTT.

V and J are TRBV7-9 and TRBJ2-7, with a weak D call TRBD1 (5 bases). CDR1 is SEHNR and CDR2 is FQNEAQ in the germline V gene (reference sequence). CDR3 length equals 17 residues. V was pared by 4 bases and J by 2 bases, with 21 bases between. The CDR3 nucleotides read TGTGCCAGCAGCTCCTCATTCCAGGGTAGGGTTCCCTACGAGCAGTACTTC. This codes for CASSSSFQGRVPYEQYF.

The chain combines TRBV7-2 with TRBJ2-1; 10 bases fit TRBD1. CDR1 SGHTA and CDR2 FQGNSA come from the germline V gene. The CDR3 is 16 residues long. V shed 5 bases, J shed 7 bases, and the junction held 11 bases outside the gene matches. CDR3 DNA sequence: TGTGCCAGCAGCCCGAAAGGGACAGGGGCCCCTAATGAGCAGTTCTTC. Translation: CASSPKGTGAPNEQFF. The full variable domain, rest sourced from reference TRBV7-2 and TRBJ2-1, is GAGVSQSPSNKVTEKGKDVELRCDPISGHTALYWYRQSLGQGLEFLIYFQGNSAPDKSGLPSDRFSAERTGGSVSTLTIQRTQQEDSAVYLCASSPKGTGAPNEQFFGPGTRLTVL.

The CDR3: CASSPWAYGYTF. The CDR3 DNA reads as TGTGCCAGCTCACCTTGGGCCTATGGCTACACCTTC. The V gene is TRBV18, the J gene TRBJ1-2; D is unresolved. V gave up 3 bases and J gave up 4 bases, with 6 bases separating them. This CDR3 contains 12 residues. Germline V gene lookup returns CDR1 KGHSH and CDR2 LQKENI. Together with reference TRBV18 and TRBJ1-2, the CDR3 gives the full variable domain: NAGVMQNPRHLVRRRGQEARLRCSPMKGHSHVYWYRQLPEEGLKFMVYLQKENIIDESGMPKERFSAEFPKEGPSILRIQQVVRGDSAAYFCASSPWAYGYTFGSGTRLTVV.